This TCR beta chain is from a study of spatial heterogeneity in lung cancer. Looking at the study overall: Alpha-chain detections were consistently fewer than beta-chain detections among the sequences. Raw reads showed each unique TCR and UMI combination turning up more than ten times on average. Study-wide results and caveats: At tumor resection, ubiquitous expanded TCRs were detected in blood more often than later.

TCRdb ran MiXCR on the 5' RACE reads and lists one entry per CDR3 protein. This table has 45,000 to 55,000 distinct CDR3 sequences, approximately 5.7% appearing once. Sample time point: sample taken at primary tumor resection. Extraction of whole RNA from tumor, nontumor lung or frozen PBMC preceded unsorted sequencing. The CDR3 contains 16 residues. Deletions cut 3 bases from V and 6 bases from J, with 18 bases between. Germline CDR1 and CDR2: MGHRA and YSYEKL. This clonotype was detected ten times or more. The target antigen is unknown. This receptor was obtained from a male donor with early-stage non-small cell lung cancer. The sample consisted of PBMCs, taken at surgery. V is TRBV4-1 and J is TRBJ2-1; possibly TRBD1 for D (5 bases). DNA of the CDR3: TGCGCCAGCAGCCAGGTCCCGTCCAGGGCGAGCAATGAGCAGTTCTTC. Encoded protein: CASSQVPSRASNEQFF.